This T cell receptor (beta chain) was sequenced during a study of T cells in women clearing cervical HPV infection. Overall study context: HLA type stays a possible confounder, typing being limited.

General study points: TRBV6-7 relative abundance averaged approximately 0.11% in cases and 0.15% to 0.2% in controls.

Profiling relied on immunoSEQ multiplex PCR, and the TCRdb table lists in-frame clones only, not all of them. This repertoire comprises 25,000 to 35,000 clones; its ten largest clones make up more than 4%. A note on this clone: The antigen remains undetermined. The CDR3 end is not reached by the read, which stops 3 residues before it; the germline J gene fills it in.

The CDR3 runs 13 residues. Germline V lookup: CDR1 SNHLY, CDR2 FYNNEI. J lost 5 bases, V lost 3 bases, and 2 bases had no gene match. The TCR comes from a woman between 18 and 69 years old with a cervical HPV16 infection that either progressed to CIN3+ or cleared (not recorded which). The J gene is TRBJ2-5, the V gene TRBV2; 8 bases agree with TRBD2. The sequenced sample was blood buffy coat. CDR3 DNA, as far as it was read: TGTGCCAGCAGTGATGGCGGGGGGGAGACC. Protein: CASSDGGGET. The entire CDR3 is CASSDGGGETQYF.